These T cell receptor beta chains were read from a single sample in a study of blood T cells in healthy people across ages. From the 5' RACE reads, TCRdb called clonotypes with MiXCR, one entry per CDR3 protein. The sample includes about 800,000 distinct CDR3 sequences, about 46% of them seen just once. Sequencing was done on a sample of blood. The source of these receptors is a man aged 80 or over in good health. Both conserved end residues are part of each CDR3. Each record gives: clone size, J gene, V gene, CDR3 protein. Some rows mark clone size as missing; the rest say once, few, many or name a class of expanded clone.

clone_size: NA; j_call: TRBJ1-1; v_call: TRBV12-3/TRBV12-4; cdr3_aa: CASSLQGETEAFF
clone_size: NA; j_call: TRBJ1-3; v_call: TRBV6-6; cdr3_aa: CASSKNAGQGNTIYF
clone_size: NA; j_call: TRBJ1-2; v_call: TRBV6-5; cdr3_aa: CASRLGQGARGYTF
clone_size: few; j_call: TRBJ1-5; v_call: TRBV7-2; cdr3_aa: CASSFSGTGDQPQHF
clone_size: few; j_call: TRBJ2-1; v_call: TRBV5-1; cdr3_aa: CASSFRVTTYNEQFF
clone_size: NA; j_call: TRBJ2-1; v_call: TRBV30; cdr3_aa: CAWRPGLADKNEQFF
clone_size: few; j_call: TRBJ2-2; v_call: TRBV4-3; cdr3_aa: CASSPGGPDTGELFF
clone_size: NA; j_call: TRBJ2-1; v_call: TRBV10-3; cdr3_aa: CAISKTQSGPWDEQFF
clone_size: NA; j_call: TRBJ2-7; v_call: TRBV10-1; cdr3_aa: CASSEGGGTAPYEQYF
clone_size: many; j_call: TRBJ2-7; v_call: TRBV6-6; cdr3_aa: CASSPRTSGGISILYEQYF
clone_size: NA; j_call: TRBJ2-7; v_call: TRBV20-1; cdr3_aa: CSVMRDYEQYF
clone_size: NA; j_call: TRBJ2-3; v_call: TRBV11-3; cdr3_aa: CASSSGLGATDTQYF
clone_size: many; j_call: TRBJ2-5; v_call: TRBV12-3/TRBV12-4; cdr3_aa: CASRLSVQETQYF
clone_size: few; j_call: TRBJ2-1; v_call: TRBV2; cdr3_aa: CASTEIAGGWANEQFF